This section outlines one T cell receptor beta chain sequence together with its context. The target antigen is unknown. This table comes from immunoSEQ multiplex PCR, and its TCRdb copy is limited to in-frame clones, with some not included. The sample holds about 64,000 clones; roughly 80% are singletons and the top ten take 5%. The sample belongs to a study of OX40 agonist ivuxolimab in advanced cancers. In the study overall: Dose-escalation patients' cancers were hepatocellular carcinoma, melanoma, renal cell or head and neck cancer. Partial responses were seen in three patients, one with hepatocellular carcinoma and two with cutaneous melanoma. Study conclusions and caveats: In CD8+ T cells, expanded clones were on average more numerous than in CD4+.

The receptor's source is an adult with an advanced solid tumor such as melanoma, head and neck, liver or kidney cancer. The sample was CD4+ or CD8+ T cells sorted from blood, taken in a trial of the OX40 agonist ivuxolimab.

The CDR3 sequence is CASSQAAFSSYEQYF. The CDR3, as DNA: TGCGCCAGCAGCCAAGCCGCGTTCTCGTCCTACGAGCAGTACTTC. This chain joins TRBV4-1 and TRBJ2-7; D is unresolved. Germline V gene data show CDR1 as MGHRA and CDR2 as YSYEKL. Trimming pared 1 base from V and 1 base from J, leaving 11 bases between. The CDR3 covers 15 residues.